This entry lists 12 T cell receptor beta chains sequenced from one sample in a study of shared clonotypes between healthy human individuals. Sequencing was performed with immunoSEQ multiplex PCR; in TCRdb, only in-frame clones are kept and a portion is missing. The sample records more than 400,000 clones, around 80% being singletons. Sequences were obtained from PBMCs. These receptor sequences come from a woman in her forties in good health. Some clones in this sample may be carry-over from other donors' samples.

The J gene is TRBJ2-1, the V gene TRBV7-9; no reliable D call. Between the trimmed V and J ends, which lost 5 bases and 8 bases, there was a span of 10 bases. From germline, CDR1 is SEHNR and CDR2 FQNEAQ (reference sequence). CDR3 length: 12 amino acids. CDR3 sequence reads: CASSLRAHEQFF. The CDR3 coding sequence is TGTGCCAGCAGCCTCCGGGCGCATGAGCAGTTCTTC.

This clone showed up just once. The V call is TRBV29-1, the J call TRBJ2-3, with D perhaps matching TRBD1 or TRBD2 (5 bases each). The CDR3 extends over 15 amino acids. Trimming removed 3 bases at V and 1 base at J, with 14 bases between. The germline V gene encodes CDR1 SQVTM and CDR2 ANQGSEA. The CDR3 loop is CSVEGELAGTDTQYF. The CDR3 DNA is TGCAGCGTTGAGGGGGAGCTAGCAGGCACAGATACGCAGTATTTT.

The V and J genes are TRBV20-1 and TRBJ2-1; D gene uncertain. The ends were cut back, 6 bases at V and 8 bases at J, with 5 bases in the middle. The CDR3 is 9 residues long. Germline V lookup: CDR1 DFQATT, CDR2 SNEGSKA (reference sequence). The CDR3 sequence: CSASHEQFF. Written as DNA, the CDR3 is TGCAGTGCCTCCCATGAGCAGTTCTTC.

This clone was observed a few times. The chain carries TRBV4-2 and TRBJ2-3; 12 bases align to TRBD2. J was trimmed by 7 bases and V by 0 bases; bases with no gene match: 8. This CDR3 spans 17 amino acids. Germline loops: CDR1 LGHNA, CDR2 YNFKEQ. The CDR3 DNA reads as TGTGCCAGCAGCCAAGATACTAGCGGGAGGTTGGTAAATACGCAGTATTTT. The encoded protein is CASSQDTSGRLVNTQYF.

The DNA for the CDR3 is TGTGCCATCAGTGACCCGACAGGGGTGACAGGTGAGCAGTTCTTC. Its translation is CAISDPTGVTGEQFF. The gene calls are TRBV10-3 and TRBJ2-1; 8 nucleotides agree with TRBD1. Trimming took 3 bases from V and 9 from J; bases not matched to a gene: 10. The CDR3 length is 15 residues. Per germline, CDR1 ENHRY and CDR2 SYGVKD.

J is TRBJ2-1 and V is TRBV15; TRBD1 is a possible D gene (5 bases). Germline CDR1 and CDR2: LNHNV and YYDKDF (reference sequence). The CDR3 runs 15 residues. The V end lost 3 bases, the J end lost 6 bases, and 15 bases lay between the germline ends. The CDR3 sequence is CATSSPRVYGNEQFF. The CDR3 nucleotides are TGTGCCACCAGCAGTCCCAGGGTCTATGGCAATGAGCAGTTCTTC. The entire variable domain, with the rest obtained from reference TRBV15 and TRBJ2-1, is as follows: DAMVIQNPRYQVTQFGKPVTLSCSQTLNHNVMYWYQQKSSQAPKLLFHYYDKDFNNEADTPDNFQSRRPNTSFCFLDIRSPGLGDTAMYLCATSSPRVYGNEQFFGPGTRLTVL.

The chain couples TRBV19 to TRBJ2-7, with TRBD2 matching over 7 bases. The CDR3 is made up of 15 amino acids. Per germline, CDR1 LNHDA and CDR2 SQIVND (reference sequence). V dropped 3 bases and J dropped 1; count of bases not matched to a gene: 6. CDR3 protein: CASSMRSGESYEQYF. The DNA of the CDR3 is TGTGCCAGTAGTATGAGGAGCGGGGAATCCTACGAGCAGTACTTC.

The V and J genes are TRBV4-3 and TRBJ1-3, with 7 bases fitting TRBD1. The CDR3 is made up of 15 amino acids. The V gene's germline CDR1 is LGHNA and CDR2 YSLEER. J lost 4 bases, V lost 0 bases, and 3 bases had no gene match. The CDR3 DNA reads TGCGCCAGCAGCCAAGATACAGGGGTGGGAAACACCATATATTTT. Translation gives CASSQDTGVGNTIYF.

This chain uses TRBV6-5 with TRBJ1-4, with D perhaps matching TRBD1 (5 bases). V shed 8 bases and J shed 0 bases, with 10 bases lying between them. CDR1 MNHEY and CDR2 SVGAGI come from the germline V gene. CDR3 length: 14 amino acids. CDR3 region: CASSIGATNEKLFF. The CDR3 coding sequence is TGTGCCAGCTCAATAGGGGCAACTAATGAAAAACTGTTTTTT.

The DNA for the CDR3 is TGTGCCAGCAAGATGACAGACCACTCTGGAAACACCATATATTTT. Its translation: CASKMTDHSGNTIYF. This rearrangement joins TRBV2 to TRBJ1-3, with TRBD1 as a possible D gene (5 bases). This CDR3 comprises 15 residues. The V gene's germline CDR1 is SNHLY and CDR2 FYNNEI. V lost 7 bases to trimming and J lost 0 bases, with 13 bases between them.

The CDR3 nucleotides read TGCGCCAGCAGTGAGAGGGGCGCGGTAGGCTACACCTTC. Translated, it gives CASSERGAVGYTF. The V and J genes are TRBV10-2 and TRBJ1-2; a possible D gene is TRBD1 (5 bases). Germline CDR1 and CDR2: WSHSY and SAAADI. Between the trimmed V and J ends, which lost 2 bases and 8 bases, there was a span of 12 bases. The CDR3 extends over 13 amino acids.

This clone was recorded at least ten times. This chain links TRBV10-2 with TRBJ2-1; no definite D call. CDR1 is WSHSY and CDR2 is SAAADI in the germline V gene. CDR3 length: 12 residues. Trimming removed 0 bases from V and 8 bases from J, with 5 bases in between. This chain's CDR3 is CASSESYDEQFF. The CDR3 nucleotides read TGCGCCAGCAGTGAGTCGTATGATGAGCAGTTCTTC.